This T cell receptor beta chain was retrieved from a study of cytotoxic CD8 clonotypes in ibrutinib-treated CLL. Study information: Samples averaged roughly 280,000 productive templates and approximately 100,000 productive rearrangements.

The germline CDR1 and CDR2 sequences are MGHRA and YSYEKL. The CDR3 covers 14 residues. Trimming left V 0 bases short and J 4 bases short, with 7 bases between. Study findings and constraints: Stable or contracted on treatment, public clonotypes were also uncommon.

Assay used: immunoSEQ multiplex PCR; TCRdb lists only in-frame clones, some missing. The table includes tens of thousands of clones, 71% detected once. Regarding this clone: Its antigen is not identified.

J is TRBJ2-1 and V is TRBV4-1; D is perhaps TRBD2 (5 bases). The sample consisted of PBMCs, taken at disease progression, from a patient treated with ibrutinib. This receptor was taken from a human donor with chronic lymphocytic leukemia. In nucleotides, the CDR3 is TGCGCCAGCAGCCAAGAGGGAGAGTACAATGAGCAGTTCTTC. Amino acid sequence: CASSQEGEYNEQFF.